The T cell receptor beta chain under discussion was sequenced for a study of shared clonotypes between healthy human individuals. Measured with immunoSEQ multiplex PCR; TCRdb has only the in-frame clones, and not every one. In the table there are 2 million to 3 million clones, 93% of which are singletons. The sequence came from a man between 18 and 29 years old in good health. Some clones in this sample may be carry-over from other donors' samples. Material for sequencing was naive CD4+ T cells from PBMCs. Stated subset: CD45RA+ positively selected.

CDR3 sequence reads: CATSPAGTQGEQFF. CDR3 DNA sequence: TGTGCCACCAGCCCCGCAGGGACGCAGGGGGAGCAGTTCTTC. The V and J genes are TRBV15 and TRBJ2-1; D possibly corresponds to TRBD1 (6 bases). Germline CDR1 is LNHNV and CDR2 is YYDKDF (reference sequence). This CDR3 has 14 residues. The ends were cut back, 5 bases at V and 10 bases at J, with 18 bases in the middle.